Listed below are T cell receptor beta chains from one sample, sequenced in a study of blood T cells in healthy people across ages. MiXCR, applied by TCRdb to the 5' RACE reads, yields one record per CDR3 protein. The sample contains some 760,000 distinct CDR3 sequences, 20% to 25% of which appear only once. These data were also reused for a study on T cells of mothers and their children.

What was sequenced was blood. These receptors originate from a boy aged 5-17 years in good health. The CDR3 runs from the conserved cysteine through the conserved F or W. D genes are given only for firm matches. A row's size may be missing; if present it is once, few, many or a size class.

clone_size | j_call | v_call | d_call | cdr3_nt | cdr3_aa
NA | TRBJ2-5 | TRBV27 | NA | TGTGCCAGCGGAGTACAAGGGGGTCCGGGGGAGACCCAGTACTTC | CASGVQGGPGETQYF
once | TRBJ2-1 | TRBV5-5 | NA | TGTGCCAGCAGCTCCATTAACGCCAACCAGCAGTTCTTC | CASSSINANQQFF
few | TRBJ2-1 | TRBV27 | TRBD2 | TGTGCCAGCAGCTTCCAAAGCGGGACTGAGCAGTTCTTC | CASSFQSGTEQFF
NA | TRBJ2-5 | TRBV12-3/TRBV12-4 | NA | TGTGCCAGCAGTTTAATTGGGTCTGAGACCCAGTACTTC | CASSLIGSETQYF
few | TRBJ2-1 | TRBV3-1 | TRBD2 | TGTGCCAGCAGCCCCCAGGGGGCTAGCGGGAGTACGACGTTCTTC | CASSPQGASGSTTFF
NA | TRBJ2-1 | TRBV4-3 | TRBD1 | TGCGCCAGCAGCCAAGTGGGACAGGGGGTCTACAATGAGCAGTTCTTC | CASSQVGQGVYNEQFF
NA | TRBJ1-6 | TRBV12-3/TRBV12-4 | NA | TGTGCCAGCAGTTTAGTCACGGGAAATTCACCCCTCCACTTT | CASSLVTGNSPLHF
NA | TRBJ2-7 | TRBV7-9 | NA | TGTGCCAGCAGCTTAGCTGGGACAATAGGAGAAAGCTTCTTC | CASSLAGTIGESFF
NA | TRBJ2-5 | TRBV6-6 | TRBD1 | TGTGCCAGCAGGGGGGACAGGGCCAAAGAGACCCAGTACTTC | CASRGDRAKETQYF
few | TRBJ2-5 | TRBV6-6 | NA | TGTGCCAGCAGTTACTCGGCTGAGGGTGAGACCCAGTACTTC | CASSYSAEGETQYF